This record covers a single T cell receptor beta chain. Its antigen is not known. V lost 3 bases and J lost 2, with 10 bases in between. Germline V gene sequence: CDR1 MDHEN, CDR2 SYDVKM. This CDR3 spans 14 amino acids. This specimen comes from a study of shared clonotypes between healthy human individuals. The study separated CD4+ cells into CD45RA+ naive and CD45RA-negative memory subsets. Notes on the study in general: Larger estimated richness was generally recorded for naive subsets relative to memory subsets. Sharing across four donors was highest in naive CD4 (roughly 5%) and lowest in memory CD8 (around 0.4%).

Original data processing: Junction-only sequences without quality scores were provided by ImmunoSEQ, so filtering was different. Assay used: immunoSEQ multiplex PCR; TCRdb lists only in-frame clones, some missing. V, J and clone size are taken as reported in that table, and D and trimming were inferred from the DNA itself. Here the sample spans about 1.1 million clones, 60% to 85% being singletons. Sequenced sample: memory CD4+ T cells from PBMCs. Subset noted: CD45RA-negative fraction. This TCR derives from a man between 18 and 29 years old in good health. Some clones in this sample may be carry-over from other donors' samples. The J gene is TRBJ2-5, the V gene TRBV28; D is possibly TRBD1 or TRBD2 (5 bases each). The CDR3 nucleotides are TGTGCCAGCAGTTTCTACTGGGGGCAAGAGACCCAGTACTTC. Encoded protein: CASSFYWGQETQYF.